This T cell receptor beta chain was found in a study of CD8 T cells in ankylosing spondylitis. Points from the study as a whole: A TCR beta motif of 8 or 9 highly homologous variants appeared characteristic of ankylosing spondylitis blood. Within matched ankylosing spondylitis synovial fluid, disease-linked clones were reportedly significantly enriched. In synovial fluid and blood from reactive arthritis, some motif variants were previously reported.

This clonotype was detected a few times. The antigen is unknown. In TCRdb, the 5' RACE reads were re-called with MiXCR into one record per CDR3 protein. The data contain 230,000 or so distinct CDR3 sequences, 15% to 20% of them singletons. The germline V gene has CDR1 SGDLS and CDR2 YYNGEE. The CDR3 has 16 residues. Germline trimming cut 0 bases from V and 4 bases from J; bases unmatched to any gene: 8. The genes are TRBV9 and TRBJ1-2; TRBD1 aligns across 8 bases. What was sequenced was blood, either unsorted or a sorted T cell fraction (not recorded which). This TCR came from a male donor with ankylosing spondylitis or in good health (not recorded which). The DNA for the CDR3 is TGTGCCAGCAGCGTAGCTACAGGGGGACAGTTCTATGGCTACACCTTC. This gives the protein CASSVATGGQFYGYTF.